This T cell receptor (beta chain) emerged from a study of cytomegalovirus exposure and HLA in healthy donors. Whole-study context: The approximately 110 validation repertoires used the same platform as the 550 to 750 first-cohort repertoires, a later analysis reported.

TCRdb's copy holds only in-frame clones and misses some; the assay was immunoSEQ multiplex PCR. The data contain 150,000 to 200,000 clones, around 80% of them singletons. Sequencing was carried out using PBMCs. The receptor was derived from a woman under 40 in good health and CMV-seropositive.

CDR3 protein: CASSPTPGVNEQFF. The CDR3 DNA reads as TGTGCCAGCTCACCAACCCCAGGGGTCAATGAGCAGTTCTTC. V is TRBV18 and J is TRBJ2-1; TRBD1 might be the D (6 bases). Trimming removed 2 bases at V and 6 bases at J, with 11 bases between. Germline loops: CDR1 KGHSH, CDR2 LQKENI. The CDR3 spans 14 residues.